This T cell receptor (beta chain) comes out of a study of blood T cell repertoires in COVID-19. Study-wide background: Sites in the United States, Italy and Spain provided acute and convalescent COVID-19 samples. PBMCs, B-cell-depleted T cells, or T cells provided the cDNA or gDNA that made up the material.

This clone was recorded once. After removal of 3 bases from V and 5 bases from J, the junction contained 4 bases not matched to a gene. Per germline, CDR1 KGHSH and CDR2 LQKENI. The CDR3 runs 13 residues. Authors' analysis steps: Scientists estimated how many nucleated cells there were by amplifying reference gene primers. This table comes from immunoSEQ multiplex PCR, and its TCRdb copy is limited to in-frame clones, with some not included. The D gene and trimming were derived from the DNA, and the V and J assignments and clone size from that table. The table lists approximately 500,000 clones, approximately 85% of them singletons.

The chain is built from TRBV18 and TRBJ2-7; 7 bases agree with TRBD2. This clonotype originated in a human donor in a cohort sampled during active COVID-19. The source material was peripheral blood. The CDR3 DNA follows: TGTGCCAGCTCACCGTGGGAGGGCAACGAGCAGTACTTC. It yields the protein CASSPWEGNEQYF.